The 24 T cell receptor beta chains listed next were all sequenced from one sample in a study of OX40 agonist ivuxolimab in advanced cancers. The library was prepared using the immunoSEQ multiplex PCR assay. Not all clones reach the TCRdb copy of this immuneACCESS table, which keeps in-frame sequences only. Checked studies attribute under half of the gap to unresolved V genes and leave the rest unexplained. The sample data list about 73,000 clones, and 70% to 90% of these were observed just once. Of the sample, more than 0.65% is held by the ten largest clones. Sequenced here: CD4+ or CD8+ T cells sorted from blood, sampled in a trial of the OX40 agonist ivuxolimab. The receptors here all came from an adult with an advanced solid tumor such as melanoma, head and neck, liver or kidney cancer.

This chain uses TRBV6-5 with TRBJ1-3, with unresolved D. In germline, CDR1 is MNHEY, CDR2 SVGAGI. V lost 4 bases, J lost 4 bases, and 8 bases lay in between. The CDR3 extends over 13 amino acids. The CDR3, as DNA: TGTGCCAGCAGTTCCTCCGGGGGAAACACCATATATTTT. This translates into CASSSSGGNTIYF.

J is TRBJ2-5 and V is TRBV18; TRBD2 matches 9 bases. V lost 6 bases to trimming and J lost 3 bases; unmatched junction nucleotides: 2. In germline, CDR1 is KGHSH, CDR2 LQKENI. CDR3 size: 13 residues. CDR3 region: CASSRTSEETQYF. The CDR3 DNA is TGTGCCAGCTCCCGGACTAGCGAAGAGACCCAGTACTTC.

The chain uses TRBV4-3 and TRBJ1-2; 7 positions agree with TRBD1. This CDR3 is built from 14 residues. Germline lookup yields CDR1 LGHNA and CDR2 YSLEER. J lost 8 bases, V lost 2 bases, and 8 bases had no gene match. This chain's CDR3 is CASSQTTGYKGYTF. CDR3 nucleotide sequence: TGCGCCAGCAGCCAAACGACAGGGTATAAGGGCTACACCTTC.

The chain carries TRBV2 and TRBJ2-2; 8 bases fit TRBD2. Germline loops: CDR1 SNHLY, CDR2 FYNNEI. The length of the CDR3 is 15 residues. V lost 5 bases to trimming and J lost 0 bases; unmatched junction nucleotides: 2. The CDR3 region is CASSLLAANTGELFF. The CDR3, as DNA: TGTGCCAGCAGTTTACTAGCGGCGAACACCGGGGAGCTGTTTTTT.

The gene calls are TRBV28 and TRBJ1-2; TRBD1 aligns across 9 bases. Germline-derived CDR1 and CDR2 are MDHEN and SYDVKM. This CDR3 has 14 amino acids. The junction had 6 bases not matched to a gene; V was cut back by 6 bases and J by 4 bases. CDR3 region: CASRSTGGTYGYTF. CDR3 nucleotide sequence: TGTGCCAGCAGGTCGACAGGGGGGACCTATGGCTACACCTTC.

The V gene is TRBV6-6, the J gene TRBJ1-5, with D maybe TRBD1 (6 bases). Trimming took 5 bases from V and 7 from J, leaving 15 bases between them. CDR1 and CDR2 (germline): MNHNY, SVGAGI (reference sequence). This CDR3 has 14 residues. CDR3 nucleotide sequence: TGTGCCAGCAGTGCACAGGGTGGGAAACAGCCCCAGCATTTT. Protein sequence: CASSAQGGKQPQHF.

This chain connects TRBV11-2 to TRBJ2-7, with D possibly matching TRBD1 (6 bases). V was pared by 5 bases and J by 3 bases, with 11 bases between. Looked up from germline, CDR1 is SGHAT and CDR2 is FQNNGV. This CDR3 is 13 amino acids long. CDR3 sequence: CASSPGTNYEQYF. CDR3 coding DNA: TGTGCCAGCAGCCCAGGGACAAACTACGAGCAGTACTTC. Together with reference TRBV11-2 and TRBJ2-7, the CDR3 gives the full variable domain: EAGVAQSPRYKIIEKRQSVAFWCNPISGHATLYWYQQILGQGPKLLIQFQNNGVVDDSQLPKDRFSAERLKGVDSTLKIQPAKLEDSAVYLCASSPGTNYEQYFGPGTRLTVT.

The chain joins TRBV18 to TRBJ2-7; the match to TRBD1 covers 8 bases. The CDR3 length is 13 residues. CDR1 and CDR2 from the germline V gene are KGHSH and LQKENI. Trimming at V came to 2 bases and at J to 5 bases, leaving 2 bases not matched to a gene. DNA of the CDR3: TGTGCCAGCTCACCAGACAGGGGCAACGAGCAGTACTTC. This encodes CASSPDRGNEQYF. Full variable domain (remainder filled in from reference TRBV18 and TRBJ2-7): NAGVMQNPRHLVRRRGQEARLRCSPMKGHSHVYWYRQLPEEGLKFMVYLQKENIIDESGMPKERFSAEFPKEGPSILRIQQVVRGDSAAYFCASSPDRGNEQYFGPGTRLTVT.

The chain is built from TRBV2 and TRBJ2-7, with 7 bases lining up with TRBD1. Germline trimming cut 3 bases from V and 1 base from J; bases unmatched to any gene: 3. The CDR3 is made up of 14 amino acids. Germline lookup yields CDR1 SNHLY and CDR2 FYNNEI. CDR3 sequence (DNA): TGTGCCAGCAGTGAGGGGACAGCTTCCTACGAGCAGTACTTC. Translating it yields CASSEGTASYEQYF.

This chain's CDR3 is CATSKVGELYNEQFF. CDR3 coding DNA: TGTGCCACTAGCAAGGTAGGGGAACTATACAATGAGCAGTTCTTC. The gene calls are TRBV19 and TRBJ2-1; D may be TRBD1 or TRBD2 (5 bases each). Germline CDR1 reads LNHDA; CDR2 reads SQIVND (reference sequence). This CDR3 comprises 15 residues. V dropped 10 bases and J dropped 4 bases, with 20 bases sitting between them. Supplemented by reference TRBV19 and TRBJ2-1, the full variable domain reads DGGITQSPKYLFRKEGQNVTLSCEQNLNHDAMYWYRQDPGQGLRLIYYSQIVNDFQKGDIAEGYSVSREKKESFPLTVTSAQKNPTAFYLCATSKVGELYNEQFFGPGTRLTVL.

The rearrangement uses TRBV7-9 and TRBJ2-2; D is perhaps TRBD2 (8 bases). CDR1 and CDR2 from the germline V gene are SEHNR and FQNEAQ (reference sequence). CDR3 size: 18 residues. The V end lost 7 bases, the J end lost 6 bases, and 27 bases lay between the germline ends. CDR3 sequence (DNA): TGTGCCAGCACCCCCCCAGGGGGGGCGGGAGGAGGTTCCGGGGAGCTGTTTTTT. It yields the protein CASTPPGGAGGGSGELFF. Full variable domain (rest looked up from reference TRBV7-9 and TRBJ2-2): DTGVSQNPRHKITKRGQNVTFRCDPISEHNRLYWYRQTLGQGPEFLTYFQNEAQLEKSRLLSDRFSAERPKGSFSTLEIQRTEQGDSAMYLCASTPPGGAGGGSGELFFGEGSRLTVL.

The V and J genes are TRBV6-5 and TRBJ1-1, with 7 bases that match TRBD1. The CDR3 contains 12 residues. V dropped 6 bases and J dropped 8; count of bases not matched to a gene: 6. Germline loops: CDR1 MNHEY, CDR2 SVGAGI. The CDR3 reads CASSPRTGEAFF. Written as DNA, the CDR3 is TGTGCCAGCAGCCCCCGGACAGGCGAAGCTTTCTTT.

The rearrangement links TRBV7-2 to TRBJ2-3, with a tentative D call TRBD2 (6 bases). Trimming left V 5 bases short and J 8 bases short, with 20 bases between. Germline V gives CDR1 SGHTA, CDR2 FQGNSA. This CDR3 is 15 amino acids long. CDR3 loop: CASSPRASEGGTQYF. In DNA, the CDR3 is TGTGCCAGCAGCCCCCGGGCCAGCGAGGGAGGTACGCAGTATTTT.

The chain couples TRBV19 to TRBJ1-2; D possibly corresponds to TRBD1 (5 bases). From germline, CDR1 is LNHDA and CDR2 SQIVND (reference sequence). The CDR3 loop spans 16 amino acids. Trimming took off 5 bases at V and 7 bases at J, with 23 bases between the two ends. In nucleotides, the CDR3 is TGTGCCAGTAGTGCAACGAAAATGACGGCCGGGGGTGGCTACACCTTC. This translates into CASSATKMTAGGGYTF.

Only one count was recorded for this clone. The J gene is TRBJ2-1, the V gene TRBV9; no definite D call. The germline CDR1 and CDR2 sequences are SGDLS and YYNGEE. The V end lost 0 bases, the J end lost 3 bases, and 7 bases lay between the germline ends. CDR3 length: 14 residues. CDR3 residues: CASSVANSYNEQFF. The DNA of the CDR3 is TGTGCCAGCAGCGTAGCTAACAGCTACAATGAGCAGTTCTTC.

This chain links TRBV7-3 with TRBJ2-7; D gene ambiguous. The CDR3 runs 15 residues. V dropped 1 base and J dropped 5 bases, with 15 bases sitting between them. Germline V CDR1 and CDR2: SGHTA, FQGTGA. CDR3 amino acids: CASSLIARRIDEQYF. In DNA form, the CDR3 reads TGTGCCAGCAGCTTAATAGCCCGCAGGATAGACGAGCAGTACTTC.

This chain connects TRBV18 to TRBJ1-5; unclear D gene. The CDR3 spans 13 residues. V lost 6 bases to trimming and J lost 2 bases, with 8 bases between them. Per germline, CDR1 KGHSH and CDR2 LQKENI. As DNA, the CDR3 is TGTGCCAGCTCCGGGGAGGGCAATCAGCCCCAGCATTTT. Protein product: CASSGEGNQPQHF.

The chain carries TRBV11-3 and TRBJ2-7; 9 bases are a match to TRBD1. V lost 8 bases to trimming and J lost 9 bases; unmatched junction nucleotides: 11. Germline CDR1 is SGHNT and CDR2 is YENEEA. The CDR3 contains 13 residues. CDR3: CASAQGTGMVQYF. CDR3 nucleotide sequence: TGTGCCAGCGCTCAAGGGACAGGGATGGTGCAGTACTTC.

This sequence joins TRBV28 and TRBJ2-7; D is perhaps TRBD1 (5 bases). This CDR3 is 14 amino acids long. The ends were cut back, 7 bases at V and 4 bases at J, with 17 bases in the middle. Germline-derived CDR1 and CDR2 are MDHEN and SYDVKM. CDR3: CASTVFDRAYEQYF. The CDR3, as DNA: TGTGCCAGCACCGTCTTTGACAGAGCATACGAGCAGTACTTC.

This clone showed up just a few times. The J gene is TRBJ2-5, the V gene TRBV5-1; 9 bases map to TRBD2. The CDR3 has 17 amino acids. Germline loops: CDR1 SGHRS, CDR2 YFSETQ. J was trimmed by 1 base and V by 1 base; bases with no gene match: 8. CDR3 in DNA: TGCGCCAGCAGCTTGAGTGGCCCTAGCGGGGTCCAAGAGACCCAGTACTTC. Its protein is CASSLSGPSGVQETQYF.

CDR3 amino acids: CASSDRQEHGYTF. The CDR3 DNA reads TGCGCCAGCAGCGATAGACAGGAACATGGCTACACCTTC. The rearrangement links TRBV5-1 to TRBJ1-2, with D maybe TRBD1 (6 bases). V was trimmed by 4 bases and J by 6 bases, leaving 13 bases between them. The CDR3 totals 13 residues. Germline-derived CDR1 and CDR2 are SGHRS and YFSETQ.

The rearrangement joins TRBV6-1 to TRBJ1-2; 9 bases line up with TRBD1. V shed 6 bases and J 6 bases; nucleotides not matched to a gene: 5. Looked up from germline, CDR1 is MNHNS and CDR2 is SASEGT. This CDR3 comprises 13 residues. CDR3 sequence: CASRKQGADGYTF. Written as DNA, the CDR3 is TGTGCCAGCAGAAAACAGGGGGCGGATGGCTACACCTTC.

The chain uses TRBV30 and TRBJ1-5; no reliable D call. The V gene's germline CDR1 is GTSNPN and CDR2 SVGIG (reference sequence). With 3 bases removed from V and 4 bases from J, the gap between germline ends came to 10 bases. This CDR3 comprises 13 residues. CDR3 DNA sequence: TGTGCCTGGAGGATGCAGTCTAATCAGCCCCAGCATTTT. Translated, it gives CAWRMQSNQPQHF.

This chain's CDR3 is CASSSTGLSDEQYF. DNA of the CDR3: TGTGCCAGCAGCTCGACAGGTCTGAGCGACGAGCAGTACTTC. This chain links TRBV5-6 with TRBJ2-7, with D perhaps TRBD1 (6 bases). There are 14 residues in the CDR3. Deletions cut 3 bases from V and 5 bases from J, with 15 bases between. CDR1 and CDR2 from the germline V gene are SGHDT and YYEEEE.